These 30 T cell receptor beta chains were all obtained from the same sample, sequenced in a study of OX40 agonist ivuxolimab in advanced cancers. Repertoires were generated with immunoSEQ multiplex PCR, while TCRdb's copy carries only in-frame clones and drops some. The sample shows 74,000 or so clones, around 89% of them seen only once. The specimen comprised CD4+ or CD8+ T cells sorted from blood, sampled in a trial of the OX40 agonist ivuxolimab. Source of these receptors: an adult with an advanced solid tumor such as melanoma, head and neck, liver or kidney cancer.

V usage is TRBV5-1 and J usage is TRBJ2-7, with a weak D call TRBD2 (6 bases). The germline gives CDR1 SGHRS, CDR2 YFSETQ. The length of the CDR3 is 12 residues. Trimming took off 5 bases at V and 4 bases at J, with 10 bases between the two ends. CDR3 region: CASRGGAYEQYF. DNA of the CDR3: TGCGCCAGCAGAGGAGGGGCGTACGAGCAGTACTTC.

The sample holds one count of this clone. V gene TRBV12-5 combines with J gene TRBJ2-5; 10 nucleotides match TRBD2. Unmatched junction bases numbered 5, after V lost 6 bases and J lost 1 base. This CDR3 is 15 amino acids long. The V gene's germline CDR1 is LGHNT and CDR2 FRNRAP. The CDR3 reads CASGRSGRFQETQYF. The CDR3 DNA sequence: TGTGCTAGTGGACGTAGCGGGAGGTTCCAAGAGACCCAGTACTTC.

The CDR3 region is CASSAGAGSTEAFF. CDR3 bases: TGTGCCAGCAGTGCCGGGGCGGGGTCCACTGAAGCTTTCTTT. The gene calls are TRBV9 and TRBJ1-1; D is perhaps TRBD1 (5 bases). The ends were cut back, 5 bases at V and 4 bases at J, with 15 bases in the middle. Germline assignment: CDR1 SGDLS and CDR2 YYNGEE. The CDR3 has 14 residues.

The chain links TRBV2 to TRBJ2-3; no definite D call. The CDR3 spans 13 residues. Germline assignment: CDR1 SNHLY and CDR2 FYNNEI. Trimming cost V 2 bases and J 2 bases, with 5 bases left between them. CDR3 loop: CASSEQATDTQYF. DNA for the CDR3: TGTGCCAGCAGTGAACAGGCCACAGATACGCAGTATTTT.

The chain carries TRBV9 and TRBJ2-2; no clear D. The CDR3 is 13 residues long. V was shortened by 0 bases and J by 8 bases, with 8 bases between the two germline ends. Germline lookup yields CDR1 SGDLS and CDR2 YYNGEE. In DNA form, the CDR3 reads TGTGCCAGCAGCGTAGGTGGATTAGGGGAGCTGTTTTTT. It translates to CASSVGGLGELFF. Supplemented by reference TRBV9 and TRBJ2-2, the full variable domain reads DSGVTQTPKHLITATGQRVTLRCSPRSGDLSVYWYQQSLDQGLQFLIQYYNGEERAKGNILERFSAQQFPDLHSELNLSSLELGDSALYFCASSVGGLGELFFGEGSRLTVL.

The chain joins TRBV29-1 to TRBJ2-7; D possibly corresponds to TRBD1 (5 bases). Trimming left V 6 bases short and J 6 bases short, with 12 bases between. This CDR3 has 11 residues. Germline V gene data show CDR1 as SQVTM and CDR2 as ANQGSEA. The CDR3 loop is CSVRQSAEQYF. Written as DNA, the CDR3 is TGCAGCGTGCGACAGTCCGCCGAGCAGTACTTC.

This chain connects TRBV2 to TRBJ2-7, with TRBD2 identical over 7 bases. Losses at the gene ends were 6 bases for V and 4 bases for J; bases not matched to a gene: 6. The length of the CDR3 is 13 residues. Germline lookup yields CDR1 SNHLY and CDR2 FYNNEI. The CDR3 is CASRPGLIYEQYF. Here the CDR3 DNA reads TGTGCCAGCAGGCCGGGACTAATATACGAGCAGTACTTC.

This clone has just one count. The DNA of the CDR3 is TGTGCCAGCAGTTTAATTGGGACAGGTAATCAGCCCCAGCATTTT. It is translated as CASSLIGTGNQPQHF. The V gene is TRBV6-6, the J gene TRBJ1-5; 8 bases map to TRBD1. V was pared by 4 bases and J by 4 bases, with 6 bases of the junction left unmatched. The CDR3 runs 15 residues. The germline V gene has CDR1 MNHNY and CDR2 SVGAGI (reference sequence).

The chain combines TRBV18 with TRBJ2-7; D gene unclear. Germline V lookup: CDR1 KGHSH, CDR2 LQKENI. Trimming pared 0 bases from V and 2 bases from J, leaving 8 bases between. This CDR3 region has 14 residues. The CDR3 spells CASSPPLNPYEQYF. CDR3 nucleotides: TGTGCCAGCTCACCACCCTTGAACCCCTACGAGCAGTACTTC. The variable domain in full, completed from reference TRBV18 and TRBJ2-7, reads NAGVMQNPRHLVRRRGQEARLRCSPMKGHSHVYWYRQLPEEGLKFMVYLQKENIIDESGMPKERFSAEFPKEGPSILRIQQVVRGDSAAYFCASSPPLNPYEQYFGPGTRLTVT.

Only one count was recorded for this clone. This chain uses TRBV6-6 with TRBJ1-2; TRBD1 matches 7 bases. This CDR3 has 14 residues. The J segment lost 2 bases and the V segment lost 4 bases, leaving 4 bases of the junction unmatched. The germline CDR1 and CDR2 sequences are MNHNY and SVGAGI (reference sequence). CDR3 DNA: TGTGCCAGCAGTTTGACAGGGCGAAACTATGGCTACACCTTC. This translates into CASSLTGRNYGYTF.

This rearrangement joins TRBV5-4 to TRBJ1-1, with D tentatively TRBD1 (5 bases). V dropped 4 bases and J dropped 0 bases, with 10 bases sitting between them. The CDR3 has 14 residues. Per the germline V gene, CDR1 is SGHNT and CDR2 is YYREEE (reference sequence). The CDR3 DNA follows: TGTGCCAGCAGCCTCAGGGACCTGAACACTGAAGCTTTCTTT. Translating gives CASSLRDLNTEAFF.

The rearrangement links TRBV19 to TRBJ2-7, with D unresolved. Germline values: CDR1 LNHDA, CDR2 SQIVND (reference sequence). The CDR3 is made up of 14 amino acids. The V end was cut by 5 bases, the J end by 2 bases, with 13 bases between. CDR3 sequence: CASSERHTTYEQYF. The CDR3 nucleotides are TGTGCCAGTAGTGAGCGTCACACCACCTACGAGCAGTACTTC.

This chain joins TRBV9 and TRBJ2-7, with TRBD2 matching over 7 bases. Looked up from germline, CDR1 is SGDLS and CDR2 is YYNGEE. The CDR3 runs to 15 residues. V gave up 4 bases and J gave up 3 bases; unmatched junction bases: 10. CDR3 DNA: TGTGCCAGCAGCCCCTGGACTAGTCCTCTCTACGAGCAGTACTTC. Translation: CASSPWTSPLYEQYF. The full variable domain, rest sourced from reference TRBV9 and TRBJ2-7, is DSGVTQTPKHLITATGQRVTLRCSPRSGDLSVYWYQQSLDQGLQFLIQYYNGEERAKGNILERFSAQQFPDLHSELNLSSLELGDSALYFCASSPWTSPLYEQYFGPGTRLTVT.

The CDR3 nucleotides are TGTGCCAGCAGTTTTCGGACAGGAAACTCCTACGAGCAGTACTTC. This gives the protein CASSFRTGNSYEQYF. The chain joins TRBV28 to TRBJ2-7; 7 bases are a match to TRBD1. The CDR3 is 15 amino acids. The junction had 5 bases not matched to a gene; V was cut back by 3 bases and J by 0 bases. The germline CDR1 and CDR2 sequences are MDHEN and SYDVKM.

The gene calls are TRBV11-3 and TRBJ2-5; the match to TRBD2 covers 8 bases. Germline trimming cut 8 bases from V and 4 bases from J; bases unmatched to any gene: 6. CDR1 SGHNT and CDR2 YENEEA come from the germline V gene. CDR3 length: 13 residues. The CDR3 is CASGGGPGETQYF. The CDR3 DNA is TGTGCCAGCGGCGGGGGGCCGGGAGAGACCCAGTACTTC.

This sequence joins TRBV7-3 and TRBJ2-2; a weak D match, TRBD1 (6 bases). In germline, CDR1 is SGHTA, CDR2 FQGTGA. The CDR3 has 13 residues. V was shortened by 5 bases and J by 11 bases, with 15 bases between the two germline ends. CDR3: CASSVFRDTELFF. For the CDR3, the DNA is TGTGCCAGCAGCGTATTCCGGGACACAGAGCTGTTTTTT.

CDR3 loop: CASSSLGGNSPLHF. The CDR3 nucleotides read TGTGCCAGCAGCTCCCTTGGGGGAAATTCACCCCTCCACTTT. The genes are TRBV11-2 and TRBJ1-6, with D perhaps TRBD1 (5 bases). This CDR3 is built from 14 residues. CDR1 SGHAT and CDR2 FQNNGV come from the germline V gene. Trimming pared 4 bases from V and 7 bases from J, leaving 11 bases between.

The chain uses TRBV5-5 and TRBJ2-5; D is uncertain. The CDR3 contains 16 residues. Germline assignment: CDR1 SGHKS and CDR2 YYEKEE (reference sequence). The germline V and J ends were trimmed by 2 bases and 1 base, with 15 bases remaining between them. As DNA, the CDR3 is TGTGCCAGCAGCTTTAGGTCTGGAGCCCTCCAAGAGACCCAGTACTTC. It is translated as CASSFRSGALQETQYF.

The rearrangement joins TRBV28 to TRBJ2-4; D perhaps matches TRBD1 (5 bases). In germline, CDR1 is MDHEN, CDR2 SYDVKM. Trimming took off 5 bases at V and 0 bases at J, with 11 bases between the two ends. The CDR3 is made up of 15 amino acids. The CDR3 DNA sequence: TGTGCCAGCAGTATCCGACAGATAGCCAAAAACATTCAGTACTTC. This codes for CASSIRQIAKNIQYF.

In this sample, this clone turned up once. The CDR3 DNA is TGTGCCAGCAGTTTGTTGGTTGGGGGTTCGAACACCGGGGAGCTGTTTTTT. Translated: CASSLLVGGSNTGELFF. This rearrangement joins TRBV27 to TRBJ2-2, with D possibly being TRBD1 or TRBD2 (5 bases each). The V gene's germline CDR1 is MNHEY and CDR2 SMNVEV (reference sequence). This CDR3 is built from 17 residues. V lost 3 bases, J lost 0 bases, and 14 bases lay in between.

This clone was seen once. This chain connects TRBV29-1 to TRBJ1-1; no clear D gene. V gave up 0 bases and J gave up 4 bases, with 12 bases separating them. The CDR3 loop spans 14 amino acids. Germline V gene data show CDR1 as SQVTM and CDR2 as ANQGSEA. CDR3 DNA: TGCAGCGTTGAAGAACATCAAGGACTCACTGAAGCTTTCTTT. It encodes CSVEEHQGLTEAFF.

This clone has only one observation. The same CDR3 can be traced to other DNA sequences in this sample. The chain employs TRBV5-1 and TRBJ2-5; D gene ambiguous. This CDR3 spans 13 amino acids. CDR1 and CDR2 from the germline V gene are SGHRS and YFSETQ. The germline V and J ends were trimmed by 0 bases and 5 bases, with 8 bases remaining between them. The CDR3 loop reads CASSLGVGETQYF. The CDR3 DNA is TGCGCCAGCAGCTTGGGGGTTGGGGAGACCCAGTACTTC. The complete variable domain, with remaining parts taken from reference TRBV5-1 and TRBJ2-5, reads KAGVTQTPRYLIKTRGQQVTLSCSPISGHRSVSWYQQTPGQGLQFLFEYFSETQRNKGNFPGRFSGRQFSNSRSEMNVSTLELGDSALYLCASSLGVGETQYFGPGTRLLVL.

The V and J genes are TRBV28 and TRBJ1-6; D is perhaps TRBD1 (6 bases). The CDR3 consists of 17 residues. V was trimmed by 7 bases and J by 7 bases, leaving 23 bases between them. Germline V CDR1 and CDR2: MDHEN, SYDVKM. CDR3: CASTPLGLGARNSPLHF. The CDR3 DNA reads TGTGCCAGCACCCCCCTGGGTTTGGGGGCAAGGAATTCACCCCTCCACTTT. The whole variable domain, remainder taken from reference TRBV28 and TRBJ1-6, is DVKVTQSSRYLVKRTGEKVFLECVQDMDHENMFWYRQDPGLGLRLIYFSYDVKMKEKGDIPEGYSVSREKKERFSLILESASTNQTSMYLCASTPLGLGARNSPLHFGNGTRLTVT.

CDR3: CAVGTGLSYNEQFF. The CDR3 DNA reads as TGTGCCGTTGGGACAGGGCTTTCCTACAATGAGCAGTTCTTC. The V and J genes are TRBV19 and TRBJ2-1, with 9 positions matching TRBD1. The germline gives CDR1 LNHDA, CDR2 SQIVND (reference sequence). J was trimmed by 1 base and V by 11 bases; bases with no gene match: 6. The CDR3 covers 14 residues. The whole variable domain, remainder taken from reference TRBV19 and TRBJ2-1, is DGGITQSPKYLFRKEGQNVTLSCEQNLNHDAMYWYRQDPGQGLRLIYYSQIVNDFQKGDIAEGYSVSREKKESFPLTVTSAQKNPTAFYLCAVGTGLSYNEQFFGPGTRLTVL.

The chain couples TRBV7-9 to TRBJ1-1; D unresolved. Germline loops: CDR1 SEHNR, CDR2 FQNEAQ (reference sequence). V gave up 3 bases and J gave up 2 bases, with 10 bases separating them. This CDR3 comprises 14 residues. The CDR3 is CASSLGSLNTEAFF. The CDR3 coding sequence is TGTGCCAGCAGCTTGGGCAGCTTAAACACTGAAGCTTTCTTT.

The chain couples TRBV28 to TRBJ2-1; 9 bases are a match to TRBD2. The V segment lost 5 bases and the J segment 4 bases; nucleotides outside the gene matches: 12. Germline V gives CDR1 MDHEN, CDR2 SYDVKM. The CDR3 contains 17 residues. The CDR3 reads CASSLIAGARGYNEQFF. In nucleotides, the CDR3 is TGTGCCAGCAGTCTTATAGCGGGGGCCCGCGGATACAATGAGCAGTTCTTC.

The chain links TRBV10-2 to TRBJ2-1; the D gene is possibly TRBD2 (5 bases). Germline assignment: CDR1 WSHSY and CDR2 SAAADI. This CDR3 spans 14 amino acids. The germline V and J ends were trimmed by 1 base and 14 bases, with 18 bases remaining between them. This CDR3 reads CASSELTSDWEKFF. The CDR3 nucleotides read TGCGCCAGCAGTGAGTTAACTAGTGATTGGGAAAAGTTCTTC.

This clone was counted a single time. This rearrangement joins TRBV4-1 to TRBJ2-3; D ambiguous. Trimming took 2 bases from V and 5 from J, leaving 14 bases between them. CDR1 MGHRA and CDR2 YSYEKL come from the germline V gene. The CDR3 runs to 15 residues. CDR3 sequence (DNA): TGCGCCAGCAGCCAAAGCCCCCAGCCGGGAGATACGCAGTATTTT. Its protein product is CASSQSPQPGDTQYF.

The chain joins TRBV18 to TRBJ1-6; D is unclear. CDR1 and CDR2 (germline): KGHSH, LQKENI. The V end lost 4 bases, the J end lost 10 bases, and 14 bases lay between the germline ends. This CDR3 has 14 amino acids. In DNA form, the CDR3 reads TGTGCCAGCTCACAACTCCGGGAAGGATCACCCCTCCACTTT. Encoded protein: CASSQLREGSPLHF.

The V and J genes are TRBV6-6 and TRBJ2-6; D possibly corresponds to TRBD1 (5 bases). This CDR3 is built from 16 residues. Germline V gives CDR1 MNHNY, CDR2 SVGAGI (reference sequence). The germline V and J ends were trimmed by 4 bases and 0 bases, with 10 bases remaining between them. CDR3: CASSFQGSSGANVLTF. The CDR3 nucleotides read TGTGCCAGCAGTTTTCAGGGTAGCTCTGGGGCCAACGTCCTGACTTTC.